Shown below are 32 T cell receptor beta chains from a single sample sequenced in a study of CD8 T cells in ankylosing spondylitis. Which antigens these TCRs recognize remains unknown. Study-wide results and limits: Several highly homologous variants made up a TCR beta motif, and this motif appeared characteristic of ankylosing spondylitis blood.

TCRdb itself ran the 5' RACE reads through MiXCR, one entry per CDR3 protein. Counted here are about 840,000 distinct CDR3 sequences, 12% occurring once; the ten biggest clones make up approximately 0.51%. Source material: blood, either unsorted or a sorted T cell fraction (not recorded which). The receptors here all came from a male donor with ankylosing spondylitis.

This clonotype showed up just a few times. The chain joins TRBV24-1 to TRBJ2-7, with 8 bases identical to TRBD1. Germline trimming cut 2 bases from V and 2 bases from J; bases unmatched to any gene: 7. CDR3 length: 16 amino acids. Germline loops: CDR1 KGHDR, CDR2 SFDVKD. In DNA form, the CDR3 reads TGTGCCACCAGTGATTCCGCGGCAGGGGGCCCCTACGAGCAGTACTTC. Translating it yields CATSDSAAGGPYEQYF.

The V and J genes are TRBV12-3 or TRBV12-4 and TRBJ2-6; D remains ambiguous. The CDR3 totals 15 residues. With 4 bases removed from V and 2 bases from J, the gap between germline ends came to 9 bases. CDR3 in amino acids: CASSSWFPGANVLTF. The CDR3, as DNA: TGTGCCAGCAGTTCATGGTTTCCTGGGGCCAACGTCCTGACTTTC.

The CDR3 reads CASTGRENQPQHF. CDR3 DNA: TGTGCCAGTACTGGGAGGGAAAATCAGCCCCAGCATTTT. This chain links TRBV19 with TRBJ1-5; D is uncertain. This CDR3 is built from 13 residues. Looked up from germline, CDR1 is LNHDA and CDR2 is SQIVND (reference sequence). Trimming removed 7 bases at V and 4 bases at J, with 11 bases between. The full variable domain, in which reference TRBV19 and TRBJ1-5 provide the parts outside the CDR3, is DGGITQSPKYLFRKEGQNVTLSCEQNLNHDAMYWYRQDPGQGLRLIYYSQIVNDFQKGDIAEGYSVSREKKESFPLTVTSAQKNPTAFYLCASTGRENQPQHFGDGTRLSIL.

This clonotype showed up just a few times. The V and J genes are TRBV24-1 and TRBJ2-2; D ambiguous. Germline lookup yields CDR1 KGHDR and CDR2 SFDVKD. Trimming pared 7 bases from V and 3 bases from J, leaving 5 bases between. The CDR3 contains 12 residues. CDR3 sequence: CATRPDTGELFF. CDR3 nucleotides: TGTGCCACCAGGCCTGACACCGGGGAGCTGTTTTTT.

In its sample, this clonotype was seen many times. The chain couples TRBV7-2 to TRBJ1-1; D possibly corresponds to TRBD1 (6 bases). Germline V CDR1 and CDR2: SGHTA, FQGNSA. The V end was cut by 1 base, the J end by 5 bases, with 11 bases between. The CDR3 is made up of 14 amino acids. The CDR3 region has the DNA TGTGCCAGCAGCTTAGGTGCCAGGGGAACTGAAGCTTTCTTT. Its protein is CASSLGARGTEAFF.

This clonotype turned up a few times. The chain recombines TRBV7-2 with TRBJ1-2; TRBD1 matches at 9 bases. The CDR3 has 14 residues. Looked up from germline, CDR1 is SGHTA and CDR2 is FQGNSA. V gave up 4 bases and J gave up 4 bases; unmatched junction bases: 4. This CDR3 is CASSSTGGFYGYTF. In DNA, the CDR3 is TGTGCCAGCAGCTCGACAGGGGGGTTCTATGGCTACACCTTC.

CDR3 in DNA: TGTGCCAGCACATGGCACTCCTACGAGCAGTACTTC. It is translated as CASTWHSYEQYF. The chain joins TRBV6-1 to TRBJ2-7, with D unclear. The CDR3 has 12 amino acids. Per the germline V gene, CDR1 is MNHNS and CDR2 is SASEGT. The V end was cut by 7 bases, the J end by 0 bases, with 7 bases between.

The V call is TRBV7-2, the J call TRBJ2-5; a weak D match, TRBD2 (6 bases). In germline, CDR1 is SGHTA, CDR2 FQGNSA. V gave up 11 bases and J gave up 4 bases, with 17 bases separating them. CDR3 size: 13 residues. The CDR3 protein is CACPMGGGETQYF. CDR3 sequence (DNA): TGTGCCTGCCCCATGGGGGGTGGAGAGACCCAGTACTTC.

The chain couples TRBV29-1 to TRBJ2-7, with D perhaps TRBD1 (5 bases). The germline gives CDR1 SQVTM, CDR2 ANQGSEA. The CDR3 runs 14 residues. V was pared by 3 bases and J by 1 base, with 13 bases between. CDR3 loop: CSVEVPDSSYEQYF. The CDR3, as DNA: TGCAGCGTTGAGGTACCAGACAGTTCCTACGAGCAGTACTTC.

This clonotype has only a few counts. The V and J genes are TRBV4-1 and TRBJ1-6; D unresolved. V was cut by 1 base and J by 8 bases, with 6 bases left in between. Germline V CDR1 and CDR2: MGHRA, YSYEKL. The CDR3 has 13 amino acids. The CDR3 coding sequence is TGCGCCAGCAGCCAAGTCGCAGATTCACCCCTCCACTTT. This encodes CASSQVADSPLHF.

As to this clonotype: A junction end diverges from the germline sequence, so it may reflect a read error. This chain links TRBV20-1 with TRBJ2-5; D is undetermined. The CDR3 runs to 13 residues. The germline gives CDR1 DFQATT, CDR2 SNEGSKA (reference sequence). The CDR3 reads CSSRSSGRETQYF. In DNA form, the CDR3 reads TGCAGTTCTAGGAGTTCGGGTCGAGAGACCCAGTACTTC.

This clonotype has a count of ten or more. The chain is built from TRBV4-3 and TRBJ1-1; 7 bases match TRBD1. Germline-derived CDR1 and CDR2 are LGHNA and YSLEER. V shed 3 bases and J 7 bases; nucleotides not matched to a gene: 5. The CDR3 length is 13 residues. The DNA for the CDR3 is TGCGCCAGCAGCCAGCACCGGGACAGTGAAGCTTTCTTT. Protein sequence: CASSQHRDSEAFF.

The CDR3 reads CASSDKLSYEQYF. The DNA for the CDR3 is TGTGCCAGCAGTGACAAGCTATCCTACGAGCAGTACTTC. The rearrangement joins TRBV25-1 to TRBJ2-7; unclear D gene. The germline CDR1 and CDR2 sequences are MGHDK and SYGVNS. This CDR3 is 13 amino acids long. Trimming took 3 bases from V and 1 from J, leaving 7 bases between them.

Only a few counts were recorded for this clonotype. V and J are TRBV15 and TRBJ1-2; no firm D call. Germline V gives CDR1 LNHNV, CDR2 YYDKDF (reference sequence). The CDR3 extends over 13 amino acids. V was clipped by 0 bases and J by 1 base, with 3 bases between them. CDR3: CATSRELNYGYTF. DNA for the CDR3: TGTGCCACCAGCAGAGAACTTAACTATGGCTACACCTTC.

In its sample, this clonotype was seen many times. The rearrangement uses TRBV29-1 and TRBJ1-1; perhaps TRBD1 as D (5 bases). The CDR3 is 13 residues long. The germline V gene has CDR1 SQVTM and CDR2 ANQGSEA. V lost 7 bases to trimming and J lost 1 base, with 13 bases between them. The CDR3 nucleotides read TGCAGCGCATACAGCGGACAGAACACTGAAGCTTTCTTT. It translates to CSAYSGQNTEAFF.

V usage is TRBV20-1 and J usage is TRBJ1-2; tentatively, D is TRBD1 (5 bases). Germline V gene sequence: CDR1 DFQATT, CDR2 SNEGSKA (reference sequence). V lost 5 bases and J lost 8, with 24 bases in between. The CDR3 consists of 15 residues. The DNA of the CDR3 is TGCAGTGCTCCTGCCTCTTCCTTCAGGGTAGGCGGCTACACCTTC. Translation gives CSAPASSFRVGGYTF.

The sample holds many counts of this clonotype. The rearrangement uses TRBV20-1 and TRBJ1-5, with D unresolved. From germline, CDR1 is DFQATT and CDR2 SNEGSKA (reference sequence). Trimming shortened V by 5 bases and J by 3 bases, and 11 bases separated the two germline ends. The CDR3 has 13 residues. This CDR3 reads CSAEEHTNQPQHF. The CDR3 nucleotides are TGCAGTGCTGAGGAGCATACCAATCAGCCCCAGCATTTT.

This sequence joins TRBV4-2 and TRBJ1-1; D is possibly TRBD1 (5 bases). The CDR3 consists of 14 residues. Germline V gene data show CDR1 as LGHNA and CDR2 as YNFKEQ. V was trimmed by 3 bases and J by 0 bases, leaving 8 bases between them. CDR3 bases: TGTGCCAGCAGCCATGAGGGGTTGAACACTGAAGCTTTCTTT. It codes for CASSHEGLNTEAFF.

The chain has TRBV20-1 and TRBJ2-1; TRBD2 agrees at 9 bases. J gave up 6 bases and V 3 bases, and 9 bases lay outside the gene matches. CDR3 length: 15 residues. CDR1 is DFQATT and CDR2 is SNEGSKA in the germline V gene (reference sequence). This chain's CDR3 is CSARDSGRVPNEQFF. The DNA for the CDR3 is TGCAGTGCTAGGGATAGCGGGAGAGTCCCCAATGAGCAGTTCTTC.

This clonotype was recorded a few times. This chain links TRBV24-1 with TRBJ2-7, with 10 bases fitting TRBD1. The trim removed 9 bases at V and 3 bases at J, leaving 7 bases unmatched. Germline CDR1 and CDR2: KGHDR and SFDVKD. CDR3 length: 14 residues. CDR3 in amino acids: CATSSRDRGYEQYF. DNA for the CDR3: TGTGCCACCTCCTCGCGGGACAGGGGCTACGAGCAGTACTTC.

This clonotype was recorded at least ten times. The V gene is TRBV20-1, the J gene TRBJ1-2; D gene uncertain. The CDR3 length is 13 residues. CDR1 is DFQATT, CDR2 SNEGSKA, per germline (reference sequence). V lost 1 base, J lost 8 bases, and 14 bases lay in between. The CDR3 sequence is CSARAGRGFGYTF. The CDR3 DNA reads TGCAGTGCTAGAGCTGGCCGGGGATTCGGCTACACCTTC.

This clonotype was found a few times. The rearrangement joins TRBV20-1 to TRBJ2-1, with 7 bases aligning to TRBD2. Germline V gene sequence: CDR1 DFQATT, CDR2 SNEGSKA (reference sequence). Trimming at V came to 6 bases and at J to 0 bases, leaving 11 bases not matched to a gene. This CDR3 region has 16 residues. The CDR3 DNA sequence: TGCAGTGCAAGGGCAGCGGGGCCTAGCTCCTACAATGAGCAGTTCTTC. Translating gives CSARAAGPSSYNEQFF.

This clonotype was detected only a few times. The V and J genes are TRBV7-2 and TRBJ1-1; D is unclear. Germline loops: CDR1 SGHTA, CDR2 FQGNSA. V dropped 1 base and J dropped 10 bases, with 13 bases sitting between them. There are 13 residues in the CDR3. CDR3: CASSLGRSDPAFF. As DNA, the CDR3 is TGTGCCAGCAGCTTAGGTAGGTCCGACCCAGCTTTCTTT.

The CDR3 DNA reads TGCAGTAGTAGACCACCCCACGAGCAGTACTTC. Its translation: CSSRPPHEQYF. The rearrangement links TRBV20-1 to TRBJ2-7; D gene unclear. Per germline, CDR1 DFQATT and CDR2 SNEGSKA (reference sequence). The CDR3 loop spans 11 amino acids. Trimming left V 8 bases short and J 5 bases short, with 13 bases between.

This clonotype was recorded at least ten times. The rearrangement joins TRBV6-6 to TRBJ1-1; the match to TRBD1 covers 7 bases. The V gene end was trimmed by 6 bases and the J gene end by 11 bases; junction bases not matched to a gene: 9. CDR3 size: 12 residues. Germline assignment: CDR1 MNHNY and CDR2 SVGAGI (reference sequence). In DNA, the CDR3 is TGTGCCAGCAGCATAGGACAGACAGGGGCTTTCTTT. Amino acids: CASSIGQTGAFF.

The table lists this clonotype with a few counts. The chain uses TRBV11-1 and TRBJ2-6, with a tentative D call TRBD2 (5 bases). Germline CDR1 and CDR2: SGHAT and FQDESV (reference sequence). This CDR3 contains 18 residues. V gave up 1 base and J gave up 0 bases, with 13 bases separating them. The CDR3 here is CASSLGLGRASGANVLTF. CDR3 coding DNA: TGTGCCAGCAGCTTAGGCCTAGGGCGGGCCTCTGGGGCCAACGTCCTGACTTTC.

Points on this clonotype: This sequence may be a read error, since a much larger clone differs from it by one base. J is TRBJ1-1 and V is TRBV7-2; D possibly corresponds to TRBD1 (5 bases). This CDR3 has 14 amino acids. Germline V gene data show CDR1 as SGHTA and CDR2 as FQGNSA. V was trimmed by 3 bases and J by 3 bases, leaving 11 bases between them. CDR3 region: CASSFGATDTEAFF. For the CDR3, the DNA is TGTGCCAGCAGCTTTGGGGCTACGGACACTGAAGCTTTCTTT.

This clonotype was seen a few times. The genes are TRBV6-7 and TRBJ1-5, with D tentatively TRBD1 (6 bases). TRBV6-7 is an open reading frame, and its role is uncertain. There are 15 residues in the CDR3. Trimming shortened V by 6 bases and J by 15 bases, and 27 bases separated the two germline ends. CDR3 in DNA: TGTGCCAGCAGGCAACCCCTACGGACAGTCAGACTTCTGCATTTT. Translation gives CASRQPLRTVRLLHF.

The chain links TRBV12-3 or TRBV12-4 to TRBJ2-1; 11 bases line up with TRBD2. This CDR3 is built from 16 residues. V lost 5 bases, J lost 5 bases, and 8 bases stayed unmatched. CDR3 sequence: CASSPIAGGSHNEQFF. CDR3 bases: TGTGCCAGCAGTCCTATAGCGGGAGGGAGCCACAATGAGCAGTTCTTC.

The V call is TRBV29-1, the J call TRBJ1-2; D perhaps matches TRBD1 (5 bases). Trimming removed 2 bases from V and 10 bases from J, with 17 bases in between. The CDR3 totals 13 residues. CDR1 is SQVTM and CDR2 is ANQGSEA in the germline V gene. CDR3 DNA: TGCAGCGTTGAACGGCAGGGTGGGAGAGACTACACCTTC. It encodes CSVERQGGRDYTF. Full variable domain (missing parts from reference TRBV29-1 and TRBJ1-2): SAVISQKPSRDICQRGTSLTIQCQVDSQVTMMFWYRQQPGQSLTLIATANQGSEATYESGFVIDKFPISRPNLTFSTLTVSNMSPEDSSIYLCSVERQGGRDYTFGSGTRLTVV.

In this sample, this clonotype turned up a few times. The CDR3 loop is CASSFWGGDETQYF. CDR3 nucleotide sequence: TGTGCCAGCAGCTTTTGGGGAGGGGACGAGACCCAGTACTTC. The chain links TRBV7-2 to TRBJ2-5, with 7 bases lining up with TRBD2. The ends lost 3 bases at V and 5 bases at J; junction bases unmatched: 6. Germline values: CDR1 SGHTA, CDR2 FQGNSA. This CDR3 comprises 14 residues.

The sample holds many counts of this clonotype. CDR3 in DNA: TGCAGCGTTGAGGGTGCTAGTCAGGGGTACAATGAGCAGTTCTTC. Its translation: CSVEGASQGYNEQFF. The chain employs TRBV29-1 and TRBJ2-1; possibly TRBD1 for D (6 bases). This CDR3 is 15 amino acids long. V lost 3 bases and J lost 4, with 16 bases in between. Germline-derived CDR1 and CDR2 are SQVTM and ANQGSEA.